The clone carrying this TCR beta chain was detected a few times. Trimming pared 0 bases from V and 4 bases from J, leaving 7 bases between. CDR3 size: 13 residues. Germline V gene data show CDR1 as SGHRS and CDR2 as YFSETQ. These data originate in a study of blood T cell repertoires in COVID-19. Study information: Acute and convalescent COVID-19 specimens originated in the United States, Italy and Spain. The analysed material was cDNA or gDNA that came from T cells, B-cell-depleted T cells, or PBMCs.

In the authors' workflow: Reference gene primers were amplified, and this amplification served to estimate nucleated cell counts. The repertoire was sequenced with immunoSEQ multiplex PCR; TCRdb's copy has only in-frame clones and lacks some. V, J and clone size derive from that table, while D and trimming were established from the DNA sequence. Among tens of thousands of clones listed, roughly 90% were seen once. The gene calls are TRBV5-1 and TRBJ1-2; tentative D call: TRBD1 (6 bases). The clonotype comes from a man over 45 with acute or convalescent COVID-19. Sequencing was done on a sample of peripheral blood. The CDR3 nucleotides are TGCGCCAGCAGCTTGGGGACAGCCTATGGCTACACCTTC. Its protein is CASSLGTAYGYTF.